The 23 T cell receptor beta chains presented below share a single source sample, sequenced in a study of beta chain features in type 1 diabetes. The authors reverse transcribed all of the isolated RNA, so sequencing captured expressed TCRB transcripts. Libraries were prepared by immunoSEQ multiplex PCR; TCRdb keeps only in-frame clonotypes and omits some of them. The sample includes under 350,000 clones, about 23% of them seen just once. Broader study findings: Among patients with Type 1 diabetes, TCRB CDR3s were moderately but significantly shorter in every one of the four CD4+ subsets.

No antigens are known for them. The sample comprised naive CD4+ T cells from blood. These receptors were taken from a woman aged 25 to 45 with type 1 diabetes.

This clone has a handful of counts. The CDR3 sequence: CASQGLSNYGYTF. CDR3 DNA: TGTGCCAGTCAGGGGCTATCCAACTATGGCTACACCTTC. The chain employs TRBV6-5 and TRBJ1-2, with D perhaps TRBD1 (6 bases). Germline V gene sequence: CDR1 MNHEY, CDR2 SVGAGI. The CDR3 extends over 13 amino acids. Trimming took 9 bases from V and 2 from J, leaving 13 bases between them.

The J gene is TRBJ2-1, the V gene TRBV7-2; D remains ambiguous. Germline-derived CDR1 and CDR2 are SGHTA and FQGNSA. V was pared by 8 bases and J by 9 bases, with 14 bases between. This CDR3 is built from 12 residues. DNA of the CDR3: TGTGCCAGCGGAAGGCGCGCGGTTGAGCAGTTCTTC. This gives the protein CASGRRAVEQFF. The variable domain in full, completed from reference TRBV7-2 and TRBJ2-1, reads GAGVSQSPSNKVTEKGKDVELRCDPISGHTALYWYRQSLGQGLEFLIYFQGNSAPDKSGLPSDRFSAERTGGSVSTLTIQRTQQEDSAVYLCASGRRAVEQFFGPGTRLTVL.

Here the CDR3 reads CASTTGGTQYF. DNA for the CDR3: TGTGCCAGTACGACAGGAGGTACGCAGTATTTT. V gene TRBV19 combines with J gene TRBJ2-3; perhaps TRBD1 as D (6 bases). Trimming removed 7 bases from V and 8 bases from J, with 10 bases in between. This CDR3 region has 11 residues. Germline CDR1 LNHDA, CDR2 SQIVND (reference sequence).

This clone has more than one count but fewer than ten. The chain employs TRBV7-2 and TRBJ1-1; 11 nucleotides agree with TRBD1. Germline lookup yields CDR1 SGHTA and CDR2 FQGNSA. CDR3 length: 14 amino acids. J gave up 7 bases and V 2 bases, and 3 bases lay outside the gene matches. Written as DNA, the CDR3 is TGTGCCAGCAGCTTAAAAGGGACAGGGGGTGAAGCTTTCTTT. Encoded protein: CASSLKGTGGEAFF.

The J gene is TRBJ2-5, the V gene TRBV18, with 7 bases lining up with TRBD2. The germline V gene has CDR1 KGHSH and CDR2 LQKENI. V lost 6 bases, J lost 3 bases, and 4 bases stayed unmatched. This CDR3 has 13 amino acids. The CDR3 bases are TGTGCCAGCTCCACCGGGGGGAAAGAGACCCAGTACTTC. Its protein is CASSTGGKETQYF.

The chain recombines TRBV5-1 with TRBJ2-7; the match to TRBD1 covers 8 bases. Unmatched junction bases numbered 7, after V lost 4 bases and J lost 7 bases. CDR3 size: 13 residues. Germline CDR1 is SGHRS and CDR2 is YFSETQ. The CDR3 spells CASSPGTGQEQYF. The DNA for the CDR3 is TGCGCCAGCAGCCCCGGGACAGGACAAGAGCAGTACTTC.

The chain carries TRBV14 and TRBJ2-5; D is undetermined. Trimming stripped 4 bases from V and 10 bases from J, with 13 bases between. CDR1 SGHDN and CDR2 FVKESK come from the germline V gene. The CDR3 has 12 residues. CDR3 loop: CASSPTWQDQYF. The CDR3 DNA reads TGTGCCAGCAGCCCTACTTGGCAGGACCAGTACTTC.

This clone occurred a few times. This chain connects TRBV28 to TRBJ2-4; tentatively, D is TRBD2 (6 bases). The CDR3 is 14 residues long. Trimming left V 6 bases short and J 6 bases short, with 15 bases between. Germline values: CDR1 MDHEN, CDR2 SYDVKM. The CDR3 DNA follows: TGTGCCAGCAGCCTGCAGGGACTCTCAAACATTCAGTACTTC. This codes for CASSLQGLSNIQYF.

The rearrangement joins TRBV29-1 to TRBJ1-2, with 7 bases identical to TRBD1. V was clipped by 4 bases and J by 5 bases; unmatched bases: 10. Per germline, CDR1 SQVTM and CDR2 ANQGSEA. The CDR3 runs to 14 residues. The CDR3 loop reads CSVAAGTVGYGYTF. As DNA, the CDR3 is TGCAGCGTTGCGGCCGGGACAGTCGGTTATGGCTACACCTTC.

J is TRBJ2-1 and V is TRBV5-1, with D perhaps matching TRBD2 (6 bases). Trimming took 0 bases from V and 9 from J, leaving 16 bases between them. Germline CDR1 and CDR2: SGHRS and YFSETQ. The CDR3 runs 15 residues. CDR3 amino acids: CASSLGGTAGSEQFF. CDR3 coding DNA: TGCGCCAGCAGCTTGGGCGGGACCGCCGGGTCTGAGCAGTTCTTC.

The chain couples TRBV28 to TRBJ2-3, with a weak D call TRBD2 (6 bases). The germline V gene encodes CDR1 MDHEN and CDR2 SYDVKM. V lost 11 bases and J lost 2, with 17 bases in between. The CDR3 covers 14 residues. The CDR3 sequence: CAVPGTGNTDTQYF. The CDR3 region has the DNA TGTGCCGTACCCGGGACTGGCAACACAGATACGCAGTATTTT.

J is TRBJ2-7 and V is TRBV30; D perhaps matches TRBD1 (6 bases). The CDR3 contains 17 residues. Per the germline V gene, CDR1 is GTSNPN and CDR2 is SVGIG (reference sequence). The germline V and J ends were trimmed by 0 bases and 0 bases, with 18 bases remaining between them. The CDR3 loop is CAWSVQGVVTLSYEQYF. CDR3 nucleotide sequence: TGTGCCTGGAGTGTACAGGGCGTGGTAACCCTCTCCTACGAGCAGTACTTC. The whole variable domain, remainder taken from reference TRBV30 and TRBJ2-7, is SQTIHQWPATLVQPVGSPLSLECTVEGTSNPNLYWYRQAAGRGLQLLFYSVGIGQISSEVPQNLSASRPQDRQFILSSKKLLLSDSGFYLCAWSVQGVVTLSYEQYFGPGTRLTVT.

A few counts support this clone. The chain combines TRBV4-1 with TRBJ2-1; D may be TRBD2 (6 bases). Per germline, CDR1 MGHRA and CDR2 YSYEKL. V lost 4 bases and J 14 bases, leaving 15 bases between the germline ends. The CDR3 has 12 residues. Written as DNA, the CDR3 is TGCGCCAGCAGCCTAGCGGCATCAAGAAAGTTCTTC. Translation: CASSLAASRKFF.

The chain joins TRBV11-2 to TRBJ2-2; 9 positions agree with TRBD2. This CDR3 region has 16 residues. CDR1 and CDR2 from the germline V gene are SGHAT and FQNNGV. Unmatched junction bases numbered 6, after V lost 5 bases and J lost 2 bases. CDR3 nucleotide sequence: TGTGCCAGCAGCGGATCCGGGACTAGCAACACCGGGGAGCTGTTTTTT. Translation gives CASSGSGTSNTGELFF.

The chain has TRBV30 and TRBJ2-1, with 14 bases matching TRBD2. CDR3 length: 19 residues. Germline V lookup: CDR1 GTSNPN, CDR2 SVGIG (reference sequence). V lost 2 bases, J lost 1 base, and 10 bases stayed unmatched. CDR3 amino acids: CAWSSGTSGRQRSYNEQFF. CDR3 coding DNA: TGTGCCTGGAGTTCCGGGACTAGCGGGAGACAAAGGTCCTACAATGAGCAGTTCTTC. The variable domain in full, completed from reference TRBV30 and TRBJ2-1, reads SQTIHQWPATLVQPVGSPLSLECTVEGTSNPNLYWYRQAAGRGLQLLFYSVGIGQISSEVPQNLSASRPQDRQFILSSKKLLLSDSGFYLCAWSSGTSGRQRSYNEQFFGPGTRLTVL.

The chain has TRBV10-3 and TRBJ2-1; D remains unclear. Germline assignment: CDR1 ENHRY and CDR2 SYGVKD. V lost 8 bases and J 0 bases, leaving 8 bases between the germline ends. This CDR3 is 13 amino acids long. CDR3 loop: CAIWAGSYNEQFF. The DNA for the CDR3 is TGTGCCATCTGGGCAGGCTCCTACAATGAGCAGTTCTTC.

This chain joins TRBV29-1 and TRBJ2-7; 7 bases are shared with TRBD1. In germline, CDR1 is SQVTM, CDR2 ANQGSEA. This CDR3 is 11 amino acids long. V gave up 6 bases and J gave up 7 bases; unmatched junction bases: 6. In DNA form, the CDR3 reads TGCAGCGTGGATACAGGGGTTGAGCAGTACTTC. As protein: CSVDTGVEQYF.

CDR3 nucleotides: TGCGCCAGCAGCATTCTAGCGGGAGGGGAAAACATTCAGTACTTC. Protein product: CASSILAGGENIQYF. The chain has TRBV5-1 and TRBJ2-4, with 12 bases matching TRBD2. Trimming removed 4 bases from V and 5 bases from J; junction bases left unmatched: 4. Germline assignment: CDR1 SGHRS and CDR2 YFSETQ. This CDR3 has 15 residues. The variable domain in full, with the rest retrieved from reference TRBV5-1 and TRBJ2-4, is KAGVTQTPRYLIKTRGQQVTLSCSPISGHRSVSWYQQTPGQGLQFLFEYFSETQRNKGNFPGRFSGRQFSNSRSEMNVSTLELGDSALYLCASSILAGGENIQYFGAGTRLSVL.

The V gene is TRBV5-1, the J gene TRBJ2-7; TRBD1 is a possible D gene (6 bases). CDR1 SGHRS and CDR2 YFSETQ come from the germline V gene. V gave up 0 bases and J gave up 4 bases, with 20 bases separating them. This CDR3 spans 17 amino acids. CDR3 DNA: TGCGCCAGCAGCTTGGGGGTAGGATGGGACACCCGATACGAGCAGTACTTC. Amino acid sequence: CASSLGVGWDTRYEQYF.

This clone has just a few counts. The CDR3: CAARHPNTGELFF. In DNA, the CDR3 is TGTGCCGCCCGACACCCGAACACCGGGGAGCTGTTTTTT. This chain links TRBV6-5 with TRBJ2-2; no clear D. Trimming pared 11 bases from V and 0 bases from J, leaving 10 bases between. The CDR3 is 13 residues long. CDR1 is MNHEY and CDR2 is SVGAGI in the germline V gene.

The CDR3 nucleotides read TGTGCCAGCAGCTCTCAGCTAGTTATGAATGAGCAGTTCTTC. It specifies CASSSQLVMNEQFF. V and J are TRBV7-9 and TRBJ2-1; D remains unclear. From germline, CDR1 is SEHNR and CDR2 FQNEAQ (reference sequence). Trimming removed 4 bases at V and 7 bases at J, with 14 bases between. This CDR3 has 14 amino acids.

The rearrangement links TRBV28 to TRBJ2-1; 12 positions agree with TRBD2. CDR3 size: 17 residues. The germline V gene has CDR1 MDHEN and CDR2 SYDVKM. V trimming: 5 bases; J trimming: 4 bases; junction bases outside the gene matches: 9. CDR3 sequence (DNA): TGTGCCAGCAGTCCCCTAGCGGGAGGGCCCCTTTACAATGAGCAGTTCTTC. As protein: CASSPLAGGPLYNEQFF.

The chain couples TRBV25-1 to TRBJ2-3; D is ambiguous. There are 14 residues in the CDR3. Germline V gene lookup returns CDR1 MGHDK and CDR2 SYGVNS. V was clipped by 3 bases and J by 0 bases, with 7 bases between them. This chain's CDR3 is CASSDPTSTDTQYF. CDR3 DNA sequence: TGTGCCAGCAGTGACCCAACTAGCACAGATACGCAGTATTTT. Full variable domain (rest looked up from reference TRBV25-1 and TRBJ2-3): EADIYQTPRYLVIGTGKKITLECSQTMGHDKMYWYQQDPGMELHLIHYSYGVNSTEKGDLSSESTVSRIRTEHFPLTLESARPSHTSQYLCASSDPTSTDTQYFGPGTRLTVL.